The clone carrying this T cell receptor beta chain was seen once. The data derive from a study of blood T cell repertoires in COVID-19. Using immunoSEQ multiplex PCR, the repertoire was profiled, and TCRdb retains in-frame clones only, with some absent. The sample includes roughly 250,000 clones, 70% to 90% seen only once; the top ten take approximately 4%. Participants had their cohort set by participant-reported clinical history. Resolution of symptoms, clearance, or two negative PCRs was present in recovered Cohort 3 donors. The CDR3 length is 16 residues. V trimming: 5 bases; J trimming: 5 bases; junction bases outside the gene matches: 11. Germline-derived CDR1 and CDR2 are MDHEN and SYDVKM.

Sequenced material: PBMCs or T cells enriched from blood (not recorded which). The receptor's source is a woman in her 30s who had recovered from COVID-19. V and J are TRBV28 and TRBJ1-4; 7 bases fit TRBD1. The CDR3 DNA sequence: TGTGCCAGCAGTATATCCGGGACAGACGGGAATGAAAAACTGTTTTTT. Translation: CASSISGTDGNEKLFF.